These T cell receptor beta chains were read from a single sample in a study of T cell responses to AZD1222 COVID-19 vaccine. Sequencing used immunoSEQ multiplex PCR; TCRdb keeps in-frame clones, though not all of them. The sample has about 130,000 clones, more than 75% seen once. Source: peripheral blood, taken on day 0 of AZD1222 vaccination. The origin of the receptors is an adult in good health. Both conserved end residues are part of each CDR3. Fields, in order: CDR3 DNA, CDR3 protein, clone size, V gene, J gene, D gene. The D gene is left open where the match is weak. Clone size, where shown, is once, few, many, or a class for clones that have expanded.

CDR3nt: TGTGCCAGCAGTTTCTCTTCCTACAATGAGCAGTTCTTC
CDR3aa: CASSFSSYNEQFF
abundance: NA
v_gene: TRBV27
j_gene: TRBJ2-1
d_gene: NA

CDR3nt: TGTGCCAGCAGTACAGGGGTTCATGGCTACACCTTC
CDR3aa: CASSTGVHGYTF
abundance: NA
v_gene: TRBV12-3/TRBV12-4
j_gene: TRBJ1-2
d_gene: TRBD1

CDR3nt: TGTGCCAGCAGCGCAAACCTCGGGGGGGTAACCGGCAATGAGCAGTTCTTC
CDR3aa: CASSANLGGVTGNEQFF
abundance: NA
v_gene: TRBV7-9
j_gene: TRBJ2-1
d_gene: TRBD2

CDR3nt: TGTGCCATCTCGGGACAGGGGGAAGGTAGGCAGTACTTC
CDR3aa: CAISGQGEGRQYF
abundance: NA
v_gene: TRBV10-3
j_gene: TRBJ2-7
d_gene: TRBD1

CDR3nt: TGTGCCAGCTCACCCCAACAAAAGAACACTGAAGCTTTCTTT
CDR3aa: CASSPQQKNTEAFF
abundance: NA
v_gene: TRBV18
j_gene: TRBJ1-1
d_gene: NA

CDR3nt: TGCAGTGCTAGTCTGGGACTCGGCTATGGCTACACCTTC
CDR3aa: CSASLGLGYGYTF
abundance: few
v_gene: TRBV20-1
j_gene: TRBJ1-2
d_gene: NA

CDR3nt: TGTGCCAGCAGCCTGACCGGGACAGGGGACTACGAGCAGTACTTC
CDR3aa: CASSLTGTGDYEQYF
abundance: NA
v_gene: TRBV7-3
j_gene: TRBJ2-7
d_gene: TRBD1

CDR3nt: TGCGCCAGCAGCTTGGAGGCAGCCGATGGAAACACCATATATTTT
CDR3aa: CASSLEAADGNTIYF
abundance: NA
v_gene: TRBV5-1
j_gene: TRBJ1-3
d_gene: NA

CDR3nt: TGTGCCAGCAGCTTGGAATTGGTGACGTTAAACACTGAAGCTTTCTTT
CDR3aa: CASSLELVTLNTEAFF
abundance: NA
v_gene: TRBV5-5
j_gene: TRBJ1-1
d_gene: NA

CDR3nt: TGTGCCAGCAGCTACAACAATGAGCAGTTCTTC
CDR3aa: CASSYNNEQFF
abundance: NA
v_gene: TRBV3-1/TRBV3-2
j_gene: TRBJ2-1
d_gene: NA

CDR3nt: TGTGCCAGCAGCCTGGGGGGTTTCTACGAGCAGTACTTC
CDR3aa: CASSLGGFYEQYF
abundance: NA
v_gene: TRBV28
j_gene: TRBJ2-7
d_gene: NA

CDR3nt: TGTGCCAGCAGCTCGGCAAGAGACAGATCCCAAGAGACCCAGTACTTC
CDR3aa: CASSSARDRSQETQYF
abundance: NA
v_gene: TRBV5-4
j_gene: TRBJ2-5
d_gene: NA

CDR3nt: TGTGCCAGCAGCCAAGATCGAGGAGACGAGCAGTACTTC
CDR3aa: CASSQDRGDEQYF
abundance: NA
v_gene: TRBV3-1/TRBV3-2
j_gene: TRBJ2-7
d_gene: NA

CDR3nt: TGTGCCAGCAGCCAAGCCTATGGCTACACCTTC
CDR3aa: CASSQAYGYTF
abundance: NA
v_gene: TRBV3-1/TRBV3-2
j_gene: TRBJ1-2
d_gene: NA

CDR3nt: TGTGCCAGCAGCTCCGGGACTAGCGGGGGGATTGAGACCCAGTACTTC
CDR3aa: CASSSGTSGGIETQYF
abundance: few
v_gene: TRBV5-4
j_gene: TRBJ2-5
d_gene: TRBD2

CDR3nt: TGTGCCAGCAGCTCCTATTCACCCCTCCACTTT
CDR3aa: CASSSYSPLHF
abundance: NA
v_gene: TRBV11-2
j_gene: TRBJ1-6
d_gene: NA

CDR3nt: TGTGCCAGCAGCAAGCCGGGCCTTACTCCCGGGGAGCTGTTTTTT
CDR3aa: CASSKPGLTPGELFF
abundance: once
v_gene: TRBV7-8
j_gene: TRBJ2-2
d_gene: NA

CDR3nt: TGTGCCAGCAGCGCGAGCCATCAGGGGGCAGGCTACACCTTC
CDR3aa: CASSASHQGAGYTF
abundance: NA
v_gene: TRBV7-2
j_gene: TRBJ1-2
d_gene: TRBD1

CDR3nt: TGTGCCAGCAGCCCACGCGGGACCAACCATGGCTACACCTTC
CDR3aa: CASSPRGTNHGYTF
abundance: NA
v_gene: TRBV7-9
j_gene: TRBJ1-2
d_gene: NA

CDR3nt: TGCTTCCGGGGCCTATACGAGCAGTACTTC
CDR3aa: CFRGLYEQYF
abundance: NA
v_gene: TRBV23-1
j_gene: TRBJ2-7
d_gene: NA

CDR3nt: TGCGCCAGCAGCCAAGAAGCCGCCGCAACCGGGGAGCTGTTTTTT
CDR3aa: CASSQEAAATGELFF
abundance: once
v_gene: TRBV4-1
j_gene: TRBJ2-2
d_gene: NA

CDR3nt: TGCGCCAGCAGCCTAGTTGGGGGAAGGGATCAGCCCCAGCATTTT
CDR3aa: CASSLVGGRDQPQHF
abundance: NA
v_gene: TRBV4-1
j_gene: TRBJ1-5
d_gene: NA

CDR3nt: TGTGCCAGCAGGCGACTCGCCCACTACGAGCAGTACTTC
CDR3aa: CASRRLAHYEQYF
abundance: NA
v_gene: TRBV2
j_gene: TRBJ2-7
d_gene: NA

CDR3nt: TGTGCCAGCAAGAAAGACAGGGGAGAGACCTACGAGCAGTACTTC
CDR3aa: CASKKDRGETYEQYF
abundance: NA
v_gene: TRBV2
j_gene: TRBJ2-7
d_gene: TRBD1

CDR3nt: TGTGCCAGTAGTTCAACCTCCGCCGACAGGCTCAATCAGCCCCAGCATTTT
CDR3aa: CASSSTSADRLNQPQHF
abundance: NA
v_gene: TRBV19
j_gene: TRBJ1-5
d_gene: NA

CDR3nt: TGTGCCAGCAGCGAGGTCGGGGAGACCCAGTACTTC
CDR3aa: CASSEVGETQYF
abundance: NA
v_gene: TRBV11-3
j_gene: TRBJ2-5
d_gene: NA